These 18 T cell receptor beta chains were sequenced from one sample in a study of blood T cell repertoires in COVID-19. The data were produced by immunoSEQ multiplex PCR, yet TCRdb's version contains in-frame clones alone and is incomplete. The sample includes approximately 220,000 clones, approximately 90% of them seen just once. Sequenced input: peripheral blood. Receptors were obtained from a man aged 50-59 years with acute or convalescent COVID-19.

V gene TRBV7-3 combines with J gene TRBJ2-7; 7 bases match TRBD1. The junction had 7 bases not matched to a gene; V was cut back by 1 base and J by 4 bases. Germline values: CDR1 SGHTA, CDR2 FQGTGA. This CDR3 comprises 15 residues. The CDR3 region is CASSLMSGGMYEQYF. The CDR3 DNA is TGTGCCAGCAGCTTAATGTCAGGGGGTATGTACGAGCAGTACTTC.

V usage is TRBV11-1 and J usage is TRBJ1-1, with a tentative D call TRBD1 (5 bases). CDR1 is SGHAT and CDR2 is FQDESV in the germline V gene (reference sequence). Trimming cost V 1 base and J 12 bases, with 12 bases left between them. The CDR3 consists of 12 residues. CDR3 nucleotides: TGTGCCAGCAGCTTAGGCGCGGGGGTAACTTTCTTT. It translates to CASSLGAGVTFF.

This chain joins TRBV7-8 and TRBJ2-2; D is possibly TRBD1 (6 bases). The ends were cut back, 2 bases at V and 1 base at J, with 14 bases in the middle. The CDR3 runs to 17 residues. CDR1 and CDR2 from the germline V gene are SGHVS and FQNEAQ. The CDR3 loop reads CASSLRDRGLNTGELFF. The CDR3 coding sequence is TGTGCCAGCAGCTTACGGGATAGGGGGTTGAACACCGGGGAGCTGTTTTTT.

CDR3 amino acids: CASSWGTRGTYEQYF. In DNA, the CDR3 is TGTGCCAGCAGCTGGGGGACTAGGGGTACCTACGAGCAGTACTTC. This chain joins TRBV7-6 and TRBJ2-7; 8 nucleotides match TRBD2. V trimming: 4 bases; J trimming: 2 bases; junction bases outside the gene matches: 7. Germline V gives CDR1 SGHVS, CDR2 FNYEAQ. The CDR3 consists of 15 residues.

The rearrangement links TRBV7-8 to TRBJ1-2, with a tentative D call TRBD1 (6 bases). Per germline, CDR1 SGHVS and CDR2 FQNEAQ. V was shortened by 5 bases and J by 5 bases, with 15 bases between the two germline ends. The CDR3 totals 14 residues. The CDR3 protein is CASSLTGKGYGYTF. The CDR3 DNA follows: TGTGCCAGCAGCCTAACAGGGAAGGGTTATGGCTACACCTTC.

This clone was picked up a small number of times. CDR3 DNA sequence: TGTGCCAGCAGCACGTCGACAGGGGGTAGTCAGCCCCAGCATTTT. As protein: CASSTSTGGSQPQHF. This chain connects TRBV5-5 to TRBJ1-5; 9 bases are shared with TRBD1. V lost 4 bases, J lost 6 bases, and 8 bases stayed unmatched. Germline V lookup: CDR1 SGHKS, CDR2 YYEKEE (reference sequence). This CDR3 region has 15 residues.

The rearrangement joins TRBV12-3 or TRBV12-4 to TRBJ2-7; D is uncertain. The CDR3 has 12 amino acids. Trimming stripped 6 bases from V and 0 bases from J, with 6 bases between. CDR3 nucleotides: TGTGCCAGCAGCACTTTCTCCTACGAGCAGTACTTC. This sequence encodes CASSTFSYEQYF.

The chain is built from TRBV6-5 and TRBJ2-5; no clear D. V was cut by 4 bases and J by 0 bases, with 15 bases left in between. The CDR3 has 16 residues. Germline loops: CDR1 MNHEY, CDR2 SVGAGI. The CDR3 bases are TGTGCCAGCAGTTCGCCACGGAAGAGGTACCAAGAGACCCAGTACTTC. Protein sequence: CASSSPRKRYQETQYF.

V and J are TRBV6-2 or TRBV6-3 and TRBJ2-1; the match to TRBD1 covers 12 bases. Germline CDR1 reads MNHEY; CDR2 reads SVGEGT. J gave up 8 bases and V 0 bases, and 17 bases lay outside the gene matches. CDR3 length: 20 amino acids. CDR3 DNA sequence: TGTGCCAGCAGTTACTCGACGGGACAGGGGGCGAAGGGCCTTCGGGATGAGCAGTTCTTC. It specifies CASSYSTGQGAKGLRDEQFF.

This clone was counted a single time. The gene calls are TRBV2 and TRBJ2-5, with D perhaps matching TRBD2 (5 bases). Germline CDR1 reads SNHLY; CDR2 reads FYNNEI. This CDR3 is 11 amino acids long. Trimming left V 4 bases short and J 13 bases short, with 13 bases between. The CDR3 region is CASSAAGGLYF. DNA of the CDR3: TGTGCCAGCAGTGCCGCAGGAGGTTTGTACTTC.

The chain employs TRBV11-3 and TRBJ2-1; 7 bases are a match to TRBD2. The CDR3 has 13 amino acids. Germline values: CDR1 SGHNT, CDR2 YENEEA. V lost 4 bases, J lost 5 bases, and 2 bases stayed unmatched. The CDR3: CASSSGGNNEQFF. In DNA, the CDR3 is TGTGCCAGCAGCTCCGGGGGGAACAATGAGCAGTTCTTC.

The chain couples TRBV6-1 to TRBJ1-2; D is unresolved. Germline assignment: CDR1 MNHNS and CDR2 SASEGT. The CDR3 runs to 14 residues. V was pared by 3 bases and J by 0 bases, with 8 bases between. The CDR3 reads CASSDPRSNYGYTF. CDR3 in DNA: TGTGCCAGCAGTGACCCGAGATCTAACTATGGCTACACCTTC.

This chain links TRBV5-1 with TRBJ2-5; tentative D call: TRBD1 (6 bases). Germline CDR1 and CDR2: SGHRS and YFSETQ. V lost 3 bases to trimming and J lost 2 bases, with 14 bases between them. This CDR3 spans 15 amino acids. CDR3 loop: CASSSLPGQQETQYF. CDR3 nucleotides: TGCGCCAGCAGCTCCTTACCGGGACAACAAGAGACCCAGTACTTC.

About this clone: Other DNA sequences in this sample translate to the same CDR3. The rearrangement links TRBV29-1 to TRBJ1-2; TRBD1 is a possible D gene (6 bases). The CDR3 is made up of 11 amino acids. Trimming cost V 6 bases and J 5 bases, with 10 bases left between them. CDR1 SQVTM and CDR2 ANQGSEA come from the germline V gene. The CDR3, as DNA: TGCAGCGTGGGACAAATTTATGGCTACACCTTC. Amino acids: CSVGQIYGYTF.

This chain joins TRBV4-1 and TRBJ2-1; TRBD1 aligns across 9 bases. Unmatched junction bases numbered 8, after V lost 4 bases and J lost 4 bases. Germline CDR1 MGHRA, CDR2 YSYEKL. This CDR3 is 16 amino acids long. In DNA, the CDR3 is TGCGCCAGCAGCCGCAACCGGGACAGGGATTACAATGAGCAGTTCTTC. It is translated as CASSRNRDRDYNEQFF.

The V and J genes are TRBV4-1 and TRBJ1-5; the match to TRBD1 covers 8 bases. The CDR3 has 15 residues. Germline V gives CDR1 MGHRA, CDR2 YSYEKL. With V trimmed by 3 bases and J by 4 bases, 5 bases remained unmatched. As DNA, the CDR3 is TGCGCCAGCAGCCAGCTAGGGACAGGTAATCAGCCCCAGCATTTT. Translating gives CASSQLGTGNQPQHF.

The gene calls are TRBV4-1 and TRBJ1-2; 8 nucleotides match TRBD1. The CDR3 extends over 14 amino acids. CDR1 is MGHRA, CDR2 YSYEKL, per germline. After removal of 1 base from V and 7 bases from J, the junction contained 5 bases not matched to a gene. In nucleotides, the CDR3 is TGCGCCAGCAGCCAAGCCGGGACAGGTACTGGCTACACCTTC. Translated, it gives CASSQAGTGTGYTF.

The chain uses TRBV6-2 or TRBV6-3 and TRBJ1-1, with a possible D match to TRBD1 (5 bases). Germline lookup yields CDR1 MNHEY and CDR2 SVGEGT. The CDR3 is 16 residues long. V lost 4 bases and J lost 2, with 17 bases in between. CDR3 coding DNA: TGTGCCAGCAGTTCCCTCTTACAGGTCGCTAACACTGAAGCTTTCTTT. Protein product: CASSSLLQVANTEAFF.